Following are 11 T cell receptor beta chains from one sample sequenced in a study of Graves' ophthalmopathy and Graves' hyperthyroidism. Amplifying from RNA transcripts, the study obtained TCR beta CDR3 regions. HTBI primers primed a first-round RT-PCR, and a second-round multiplex PCR followed. Using its own MiXCR run on the multiplex PCR reads, TCRdb lists one record per CDR3 protein. Found here are over 150,000 distinct CDR3 sequences, around two fifths of them singletons; the top ten hold roughly 5.2%. Sample: peripheral blood. The receptors were gathered from a middle-aged woman with Graves' ophthalmopathy.

This clonotype was observed many times. The J gene is TRBJ1-2, the V gene TRBV6-5, with 8 bases aligning to TRBD1. The CDR3 runs 13 residues. V shed 2 bases, J shed 6 bases, and the junction held 2 bases outside the gene matches. CDR1 and CDR2 (germline): MNHEY, SVGAGI. The CDR3 loop reads CASSYAGGNGYTF. CDR3 nucleotide sequence: TGTGCCAGCAGTTACGCAGGGGGCAATGGCTACACCTTC.

This clonotype was picked up many times. V usage is TRBV4-3 and J usage is TRBJ1-2; D gene uncertain. Per the germline V gene, CDR1 is LGHNA and CDR2 is YSLEER. V lost 3 bases, J lost 4 bases, and 12 bases lay in between. This CDR3 has 14 amino acids. The CDR3 DNA sequence: TGCGCCAGCAGCCAGGGGAGACGGTCCTATGGCTACACCTTC. This gives the protein CASSQGRRSYGYTF.

V is TRBV12-3 or TRBV12-4 and J is TRBJ1-5; TRBD1 agrees at 7 bases. Germline trimming cut 5 bases from V and 4 bases from J; bases unmatched to any gene: 8. The CDR3 runs 15 residues. CDR3 region: CASSPLGQLNQPQHF. DNA for the CDR3: TGTGCCAGCAGTCCGTTGGGACAGCTAAATCAGCCCCAGCATTTT.

V is TRBV24-1 and J is TRBJ2-5; TRBD1 matches at 10 bases. V was clipped by 5 bases and J by 1 base; unmatched bases: 3. Germline CDR1 is KGHDR and CDR2 is SFDVKD. This CDR3 is 15 amino acids long. The CDR3 reads CATSARTGGQETQYF. CDR3 nucleotides: TGTGCCACCAGTGCCAGGACAGGGGGCCAAGAGACCCAGTACTTC.

In this sample, this clonotype turned up once. This chain joins TRBV28 and TRBJ2-6, with TRBD1 as a possible D gene (6 bases). The germline V gene has CDR1 MDHEN and CDR2 SYDVKM. CDR3 length: 18 residues. V lost 3 bases, J lost 0 bases, and 15 bases lay in between. This CDR3 is CASSLITGLYSGANVLTF. The CDR3 DNA is TGTGCCAGCAGTTTGATAACAGGGCTCTACTCTGGGGCCAACGTCCTGACTTTC. The full variable domain, with the rest looked up from reference TRBV28 and TRBJ2-6, is DVKVTQSSRYLVKRTGEKVFLECVQDMDHENMFWYRQDPGLGLRLIYFSYDVKMKEKGDIPEGYSVSREKKERFSLILESASTNQTSMYLCASSLITGLYSGANVLTFGAGSRLTVL.

This sequence joins TRBV6-1 and TRBJ2-5, with D possibly TRBD2 on 6 matching bases. V was pared by 5 bases and J by 2 bases, with 15 bases between. CDR3 length equals 15 residues. CDR1 MNHNS and CDR2 SASEGT come from the germline V gene. The CDR3 sequence: CASSISGGIQETQYF. Here the CDR3 DNA reads TGTGCCAGCAGTATCAGCGGAGGGATTCAAGAGACCCAGTACTTC.

This clonotype was detected once. The J gene is TRBJ2-5, the V gene TRBV28; 16 nucleotides agree with TRBD2. Germline loops: CDR1 MDHEN, CDR2 SYDVKM. The junction had 10 bases not matched to a gene; V was cut back by 3 bases and J by 3 bases. The CDR3 is 19 residues long. CDR3: CASSFLGTSGRVGKETQYF. The CDR3 DNA reads TGTGCCAGCAGTTTTCTCGGGACTAGCGGGAGGGTGGGGAAAGAGACCCAGTACTTC. Looking up the rest from reference TRBV28 and TRBJ2-5 gives the full variable domain: DVKVTQSSRYLVKRTGEKVFLECVQDMDHENMFWYRQDPGLGLRLIYFSYDVKMKEKGDIPEGYSVSREKKERFSLILESASTNQTSMYLCASSFLGTSGRVGKETQYFGPGTRLLVL.

This clonotype came up many times. The chain couples TRBV28 to TRBJ1-2, with a tentative D call TRBD1 (6 bases). The germline V gene encodes CDR1 MDHEN and CDR2 SYDVKM. There are 12 residues in the CDR3. V was pared by 3 bases and J by 13 bases, with 15 bases between. The CDR3: CASSFHQGKATF. The CDR3 DNA is TGTGCCAGCAGTTTTCATCAGGGGAAGGCCACCTTC.

This clonotype was counted a few times. This sequence joins TRBV12-3 or TRBV12-4 and TRBJ1-1; 10 positions match TRBD1. Trimming at V came to 4 bases and at J to 5 bases, leaving 4 bases not matched to a gene. CDR3 length: 14 residues. The CDR3 coding sequence is TGTGCCAGCAGTTCGACAGGGGGCGCGACTGAAGCTTTCTTT. Translation: CASSSTGGATEAFF.

This clonotype was detected only a few times. This rearrangement joins TRBV6-1 to TRBJ2-2; 8 nucleotides line up with TRBD2. The CDR3 is 15 amino acids. Germline assignment: CDR1 MNHNS and CDR2 SASEGT. V was clipped by 5 bases and J by 3 bases; unmatched bases: 5. CDR3 DNA sequence: TGTGCCAGCAGTCTTCCGGGGGGGGACACCGGGGAGCTGTTTTTT. Translating gives CASSLPGGDTGELFF.

There are many counts of this clonotype. J is TRBJ2-5 and V is TRBV7-2; D not resolved. This CDR3 comprises 12 residues. Germline CDR1 reads SGHTA; CDR2 reads FQGNSA. With 1 base removed from V and 5 bases from J, the gap between germline ends came to 5 bases. The CDR3 DNA sequence: TGTGCCAGCAGCTTAGGTTTTGAGACCCAGTACTTC. It is translated as CASSLGFETQYF.